This T cell receptor beta chain came from a study of T cells after posttransplantation cyclophosphamide. This clone was observed many times. No antigen is known for it. This CDR3 is built from 18 residues. With 3 bases removed from V and 0 bases from J, the gap between germline ends came to 18 bases. The germline V gene has CDR1 MGHDK and CDR2 SYGVNS. TCRdb keeps only in-frame clones here, not all; method: immunoSEQ multiplex PCR. The sample was found to contain about 7,200 clones, and every one recurs. Study conclusions and caveats: Skin or GI-infiltrating T cells shared few TRB sequences with blood. Recipient CMV seropositivity and CMV reactivation strongly tracked TRB clonality. Donor CD8+ memory clones often dominated recipient blood repertoires at later times.

Cyclophosphamide on days +3 and +4 followed busulfan-fludarabine conditioning and a marrow graft. This TCR came from a female patient aged 50-59 years who received an allogeneic stem cell transplant from an unrelated donor, was CMV-positive, and had acute GVHD only. Some T cells may be the graft donor's. This chain connects TRBV25-1 to TRBJ2-1; D might be TRBD2 (5 bases). The specimen comprised PBMCs, sampled after allogeneic stem cell transplant with posttransplant cyclophosphamide. The CDR3 spells CASSDLAALGSSYNEQFF. The CDR3 DNA follows: TGTGCCAGCAGTGACCTAGCTGCCCTAGGAAGCTCCTACAATGAGCAGTTCTTC.